Each of the 25 T cell receptor beta chains below was sequenced from the same sample in a study of T cell responses to AZD1222 COVID-19 vaccine. Measured with immunoSEQ multiplex PCR; TCRdb has only the in-frame clones, and not every one. The sample has some 130,000 clones; about 90% are singletons. Sample: peripheral blood, taken on day 0 of AZD1222 vaccination. Every receptor here comes from an adult in good health.

The chain employs TRBV28 and TRBJ1-5; 9 nucleotides match TRBD1. The CDR3 has 14 amino acids. Germline V gene data show CDR1 as MDHEN and CDR2 as SYDVKM. V dropped 5 bases and J dropped 6; count of bases not matched to a gene: 5. CDR3 DNA: TGTGCCAGCAGTGGGACAGGGCGGGTTCAGCCCCAGCATTTT. Protein: CASSGTGRVQPQHF.

This chain connects TRBV7-6 to TRBJ2-7; 7 nucleotides line up with TRBD1. The V segment lost 6 bases and the J segment 0 bases; nucleotides outside the gene matches: 5. This CDR3 has 14 residues. CDR1 and CDR2 (germline): SGHVS, FNYEAQ. Here the CDR3 DNA reads TGTGCCAGCAGGATCCGGGACAGCTCCTACGAGCAGTACTTC. Protein sequence: CASRIRDSSYEQYF.

The rearrangement joins TRBV13 to TRBJ1-1; D unresolved. The germline V gene encodes CDR1 PRHDT and CDR2 FYEKMQ (reference sequence). V was shortened by 4 bases and J by 0 bases, with 9 bases between the two germline ends. The CDR3 is 14 amino acids. The DNA for the CDR3 is TGTGCCAGCAGCTATGGTGCGATGAACACTGAAGCTTTCTTT. Protein: CASSYGAMNTEAFF.

The chain employs TRBV6-5 and TRBJ2-5; 7 bases fit TRBD1. The junction had 5 bases not matched to a gene; V was cut back by 6 bases and J by 1 base. Germline V gene data show CDR1 as MNHEY and CDR2 as SVGAGI. The CDR3 covers 14 residues. CDR3 DNA sequence: TGTGCCAGCAGCCCGGGACAGATCCAAGAGACCCAGTACTTC. Its protein product is CASSPGQIQETQYF.

The genes are TRBV9 and TRBJ2-7, with TRBD2 identical over 8 bases. Germline V gene lookup returns CDR1 SGDLS and CDR2 YYNGEE. The CDR3 loop spans 15 amino acids. With 4 bases clipped from V and 4 bases from J, the junction kept 10 bases outside the gene matches. This CDR3 reads CASSYDPAGVYEQYF. CDR3 nucleotide sequence: TGTGCCAGCAGCTACGACCCAGCGGGGGTGTACGAGCAGTACTTC. The whole variable domain, remainder taken from reference TRBV9 and TRBJ2-7, is DSGVTQTPKHLITATGQRVTLRCSPRSGDLSVYWYQQSLDQGLQFLIQYYNGEERAKGNILERFSAQQFPDLHSELNLSSLELGDSALYFCASSYDPAGVYEQYFGPGTRLTVT.

The chain combines TRBV28 with TRBJ2-1; TRBD2 matches at 7 bases. This CDR3 has 16 residues. Germline trimming cut 6 bases from V and 6 bases from J; bases unmatched to any gene: 14. Germline values: CDR1 MDHEN, CDR2 SYDVKM. The CDR3 DNA follows: TGTGCCAGCAGACCAACTAGCGCTAGCTATGTCAATGAGCAGTTCTTC. Protein: CASRPTSASYVNEQFF.

This rearrangement joins TRBV19 to TRBJ1-1; no firm D call. Germline values: CDR1 LNHDA, CDR2 SQIVND (reference sequence). Deletions cut 1 base from V and 0 bases from J, with 12 bases between. The CDR3 is 16 residues long. CDR3 sequence (DNA): TGTGCCAGTAGTATAGTGGCAGGATTTCTGAACACTGAAGCTTTCTTT. Residues: CASSIVAGFLNTEAFF.

The chain couples TRBV9 to TRBJ1-1; D possibly corresponds to TRBD1 (6 bases). V lost 0 bases and J 0 bases, leaving 12 bases between the germline ends. The length of the CDR3 is 16 residues. CDR1 SGDLS and CDR2 YYNGEE come from the germline V gene. CDR3 amino acids: CASSVGGPPMNTEAFF. DNA for the CDR3: TGTGCCAGCAGCGTAGGGGGGCCTCCAATGAACACTGAAGCTTTCTTT.

The chain uses TRBV2 and TRBJ2-2, with no clear D. The germline V and J ends were trimmed by 4 bases and 3 bases, with 3 bases remaining between them. CDR3 length: 12 amino acids. CDR1 and CDR2 from the germline V gene are SNHLY and FYNNEI. This chain's CDR3 is CASSADTGELFF. In nucleotides, the CDR3 is TGTGCCAGCAGTGCTGACACCGGGGAGCTGTTTTTT.

The chain recombines TRBV2 with TRBJ1-6; 7 bases are shared with TRBD1. V lost 8 bases, J lost 7 bases, and 8 bases stayed unmatched. Germline V CDR1 and CDR2: SNHLY, FYNNEI. The CDR3 runs 14 residues. CDR3 protein: CASARQGNNSPLHF. In DNA, the CDR3 is TGTGCCAGCGCCAGACAGGGAAACAATTCACCCCTCCACTTT. Complete variable domain (other parts from reference TRBV2 and TRBJ1-6): EPEVTQTPSHQVTQMGQEVILRCVPISNHLYFYWYRQILGQKVEFLVSFYNNEISEKSEIFDDQFSVERPDGSNFTLKIRSTKLEDSAMYFCASARQGNNSPLHFGNGTRLTVT.

This chain uses TRBV30 with TRBJ1-5; the match to TRBD1 covers 9 bases. Germline CDR1 and CDR2: GTSNPN and SVGIG (reference sequence). The CDR3 is 13 residues long. After removal of 7 bases from V and 7 bases from J, the junction contained 8 bases not matched to a gene. This CDR3 reads CAYQWGQGQPQHF. The CDR3 DNA is TGTGCCTACCAATGGGGACAGGGACAGCCCCAGCATTTT.

This chain links TRBV20-1 with TRBJ2-3, with D hard to call. Germline-derived CDR1 and CDR2 are DFQATT and SNEGSKA (reference sequence). This CDR3 spans 10 amino acids. CDR3 sequence (DNA): TGCAACGTGCGCACAGATACGCAGTATTTT. This gives the protein CNVRTDTQYF.

This chain connects TRBV14 to TRBJ2-1, with 7 bases that match TRBD2. Trimming cost V 0 bases and J 16 bases; bases outside gene matches: 9. CDR3 length equals 13 residues. Germline V gives CDR1 SGHDN, CDR2 FVKESK. In DNA, the CDR3 is TGTGCCAGCAGCCAAGAAGACCGGACTAGTTCTTTCTTC. It codes for CASSQEDRTSSFF.

J is TRBJ2-5 and V is TRBV19; a possible D gene is TRBD1 (5 bases). This CDR3 has 13 amino acids. Trimming took 4 bases from V and 3 from J, leaving 9 bases between them. Germline values: CDR1 LNHDA, CDR2 SQIVND (reference sequence). As DNA, the CDR3 is TGTGCCAGTAGTAAAAACAGGAAAGAGACCCAGTACTTC. It translates to CASSKNRKETQYF.

V usage is TRBV16 and J usage is TRBJ1-1; D gene uncertain. The V gene's germline CDR1 is KGHSY and CDR2 FQNENV. V was pared by 0 bases and J by 11 bases, with 25 bases between. The CDR3 contains 17 residues. This CDR3 reads CASSQSPTKGTNSGAFF. The CDR3 region has the DNA TGTGCCAGCAGCCAATCCCCTACCAAGGGCACCAACTCGGGGGCTTTCTTT.

The V call is TRBV10-3, the J call TRBJ2-7; D is uncertain. Germline assignment: CDR1 ENHRY and CDR2 SYGVKD. The length of the CDR3 is 13 residues. V was clipped by 0 bases and J by 3 bases, with 6 bases between them. CDR3 residues: CAISESGIYEQYF. The CDR3 DNA follows: TGTGCCATCAGTGAGTCAGGGATCTACGAGCAGTACTTC.

V usage is TRBV14 and J usage is TRBJ1-2; D remains ambiguous. The CDR3 is made up of 13 amino acids. From germline, CDR1 is SGHDN and CDR2 FVKESK. Trimming took off 1 base at V and 6 bases at J, with 9 bases between the two ends. The CDR3 DNA sequence: TGTGCCAGCAGCCAAGCGGGTGCAGATGGCTACACCTTC. Its translation: CASSQAGADGYTF.

DNA for the CDR3: TGCGCCAGCAGCAAGTCCAGCGGGGGGGCGTTTGGCGGGGAGCTGTTTTTT. Translating it yields CASSKSSGGAFGGELFF. The chain carries TRBV4-3 and TRBJ2-2, with 10 bases fitting TRBD2. Germline V gives CDR1 LGHNA, CDR2 YSLEER. V lost 5 bases, J lost 7 bases, and 13 bases stayed unmatched. The CDR3 runs 17 residues.

As to this clone: Other DNA sequences in this specimen translate into the identical CDR3. This rearrangement joins TRBV14 to TRBJ1-1; unclear D gene. The V end lost 4 bases, the J end lost 7 bases, and 10 bases lay between the germline ends. The CDR3 consists of 12 residues. From germline, CDR1 is SGHDN and CDR2 FVKESK. In DNA, the CDR3 is TGTGCCAGCAGCCTGACGTTGGGTGAAGCTTTCTTT. Translated, it gives CASSLTLGEAFF.

This chain links TRBV27 with TRBJ2-5; TRBD1 aligns across 9 bases. This CDR3 is built from 16 residues. Per germline, CDR1 MNHEY and CDR2 SMNVEV (reference sequence). With V trimmed by 0 bases and J by 5 bases, 7 bases remained unmatched. The CDR3, as DNA: TGTGCCAGCAGTTTATCCTCAACCGGGACAGGGGAGACCCAGTACTTC. Its protein is CASSLSSTGTGETQYF.

This clone was seen more than once but under ten times. The rearrangement uses TRBV24-1 and TRBJ2-2; TRBD2 matches at 8 bases. Germline lookup yields CDR1 KGHDR and CDR2 SFDVKD. The CDR3 is made up of 15 amino acids. J lost 3 bases, V lost 1 base, and 0 bases had no gene match. The CDR3 nucleotides read TGTGCCACCAGTGATTTACTAGCGGACACCGGGGAGCTGTTTTTT. Translating gives CATSDLLADTGELFF.

This chain uses TRBV2 with TRBJ1-5; 7 bases fit TRBD1. Germline CDR1 reads SNHLY; CDR2 reads FYNNEI. V dropped 2 bases and J dropped 3; count of bases not matched to a gene: 7. The CDR3 covers 16 residues. The CDR3 here is CASSEYRTGYNQPQHF. CDR3 in DNA: TGTGCCAGCAGTGAATACAGGACAGGCTACAATCAGCCCCAGCATTTT.

This chain joins TRBV7-9 and TRBJ1-1; 8 bases map to TRBD1. There are 14 residues in the CDR3. The trim removed 5 bases at V and 3 bases at J, leaving 5 bases unmatched. Germline lookup yields CDR1 SEHNR and CDR2 FQNEAQ (reference sequence). The DNA for the CDR3 is TGTGCCAGCAGCGGACAGGGTAGGGACACTGAAGCTTTCTTT. It yields the protein CASSGQGRDTEAFF.

The genes are TRBV19 and TRBJ1-1; D is ambiguous. There are 13 residues in the CDR3. Germline V gives CDR1 LNHDA, CDR2 SQIVND (reference sequence). Between the trimmed V and J ends, which lost 4 bases and 7 bases, there was a span of 13 bases. CDR3 amino acids: CASSTPQFSEAFF. CDR3 nucleotide sequence: TGTGCCAGTAGTACGCCCCAGTTCAGTGAAGCTTTCTTT.

The chain is built from TRBV12-3 or TRBV12-4 and TRBJ1-2, with 7 nucleotides matching TRBD1. With V trimmed by 6 bases and J by 8 bases, 6 bases remained unmatched. The CDR3 sequence is 12 residues long. The CDR3 protein is CASRRGLGGYTF. The CDR3 bases are TGTGCCAGCAGGAGGGGGCTGGGGGGCTACACCTTC.